One sample yielded the 29 T cell receptor beta chains listed below, sequenced in a study of blood T cell repertoires in COVID-19 (dated by TCRdb to 2020 to 2021). Library creation used the immunoSEQ multiplex PCR assay. TCRdb retrieved this table from immuneACCESS and kept in-frame rearrangements only. Not all clones are present; in checked studies, unresolved V genes account for under half, and no reason is known for the remainder. The sample includes roughly 60,000 clones, with about 79% observed a single time. Less than 6.5% of the sample is taken by the ten largest. Sequencing was performed on peripheral blood. These receptors were obtained from a woman aged 55-69 years with acute or convalescent COVID-19.

The gene calls are TRBV25-1 and TRBJ1-4, with 7 bases aligning to TRBD1. This CDR3 contains 15 residues. Per the germline V gene, CDR1 is MGHDK and CDR2 is SYGVNS. Unmatched junction bases numbered 7, after V lost 2 bases and J lost 7 bases. The CDR3 DNA is TGTGCCAGCAGTGAACGGACAGGAACCTTTGAAAAACTGTTTTTT. Amino acids: CASSERTGTFEKLFF.

The CDR3 is CAISNWEGTGNTIYF. CDR3 sequence (DNA): TGTGCCATCAGTAACTGGGAGGGGACTGGAAACACCATATATTTT. The chain has TRBV10-3 and TRBJ1-3; a weak D match, TRBD1 (5 bases). The ends were cut back, 5 bases at V and 2 bases at J, with 13 bases in the middle. CDR1 and CDR2 from the germline V gene are ENHRY and SYGVKD. The CDR3 is 15 residues long.

V gene TRBV5-1 combines with J gene TRBJ1-3; D gene uncertain. From germline, CDR1 is SGHRS and CDR2 YFSETQ. The CDR3 spans 14 residues. With 1 base removed from V and 3 bases from J, the gap between germline ends came to 8 bases. CDR3 amino acids: CASSLTDNGNTIYF. The CDR3 DNA reads as TGCGCCAGCAGCTTGACAGATAATGGAAACACCATATATTTT.

The rearrangement joins TRBV18 to TRBJ1-1; 8 bases map to TRBD1. Per germline, CDR1 KGHSH and CDR2 LQKENI. V shed 3 bases, J shed 6 bases, and the junction held 6 bases outside the gene matches. The length of the CDR3 is 14 residues. The CDR3 bases are TGTGCCAGCTCACCGAGACAGGGGATGGCTGAAGCTTTCTTT. Protein: CASSPRQGMAEAFF. The whole variable domain, remainder taken from reference TRBV18 and TRBJ1-1, is NAGVMQNPRHLVRRRGQEARLRCSPMKGHSHVYWYRQLPEEGLKFMVYLQKENIIDESGMPKERFSAEFPKEGPSILRIQQVVRGDSAAYFCASSPRQGMAEAFFGQGTRLTVV.

CDR3 sequence: CASSPLQGAGLGTFF. The CDR3 bases are TGTGCCAGCAGCCCTTTACAGGGGGCCGGATTGGGGACTTTCTTT. The chain couples TRBV7-9 to TRBJ1-1; TRBD1 agrees at 9 bases. The J segment lost 12 bases and the V segment lost 5 bases, leaving 16 bases of the junction unmatched. The CDR3 has 15 residues. CDR1 SEHNR and CDR2 FQNEAQ come from the germline V gene (reference sequence).

The rearrangement uses TRBV27 and TRBJ1-5; no firm D call. This CDR3 contains 15 residues. Trimming cost V 8 bases and J 4 bases, with 18 bases left between them. Germline CDR1 is MNHEY and CDR2 is SMNVEV (reference sequence). CDR3: CASRPSGRGNQPQHF. In nucleotides, the CDR3 is TGTGCCAGCCGCCCCAGTGGGCGTGGGAATCAGCCCCAGCATTTT.

The V call is TRBV7-2, the J call TRBJ2-1, with 7 bases that match TRBD2. Germline-derived CDR1 and CDR2 are SGHTA and FQGNSA. This CDR3 contains 17 residues. J was trimmed by 3 bases and V by 1 base; bases with no gene match: 9. CDR3 coding DNA: TGTGCCAGCAGCTTAGGTGGGGGGGAGATCATCTACAATGAGCAGTTCTTC. This translates into CASSLGGGEIIYNEQFF.

The rearrangement links TRBV10-2 to TRBJ2-7; no definite D call. Germline CDR1 reads WSHSY; CDR2 reads SAAADI. Deletions cut 6 bases from V and 2 bases from J, with 5 bases between. The CDR3 sequence is 11 residues long. Here the CDR3 DNA reads TGCGCCAGCAGCTCCGCCTACGAGCAGTACTTC. Translated, it gives CASSSAYEQYF.

V is TRBV6-5 and J is TRBJ2-3, with TRBD1 matching 10 bases. With 6 bases clipped from V and 3 bases from J, the junction kept 6 bases outside the gene matches. CDR1 and CDR2 (germline): MNHEY, SVGAGI. This CDR3 region has 15 residues. The CDR3 DNA sequence: TGTGCCAGCAGCAAGGACAGGGGGTTAACAGATACGCAGTATTTT. Amino acids: CASSKDRGLTDTQYF.

A single count supports this clone. V is TRBV10-3 and J is TRBJ2-7, with 8 bases lining up with TRBD1. V was pared by 4 bases and J by 2 bases, with 13 bases of the junction left unmatched. This CDR3 has 17 residues. Looked up from germline, CDR1 is ENHRY and CDR2 is SYGVKD. The CDR3 sequence: CAISGAQGAGGTYEQYF. Written as DNA, the CDR3 is TGTGCCATCAGTGGAGCGCAGGGGGCAGGTGGAACCTACGAGCAGTACTTC.

The chain recombines TRBV6-4 with TRBJ1-2, with D perhaps matching TRBD1 (5 bases). The CDR3 covers 15 residues. The V end lost 5 bases, the J end lost 0 bases, and 13 bases lay between the germline ends. Germline assignment: CDR1 MRHNA and CDR2 SNTAGT. In DNA form, the CDR3 reads TGTGCCAGCAGTCCGGAGGGGACTGCTAACTATGGCTACACCTTC. Its protein product is CASSPEGTANYGYTF.

The genes are TRBV7-9 and TRBJ2-5, with no clear D. This CDR3 is 11 amino acids long. Trimming took 4 bases from V and 5 from J, leaving 5 bases between them. Germline V gene lookup returns CDR1 SEHNR and CDR2 FQNEAQ (reference sequence). CDR3 in amino acids: CASSSQETQYF. The CDR3 DNA follows: TGTGCCAGCAGCTCCCAGGAGACCCAGTACTTC.

The CDR3 here is CASCWDRGGQPQHF. The CDR3 bases are TGTGCCAGTTGCTGGGACAGGGGAGGACAGCCCCAGCATTTT. J is TRBJ1-5 and V is TRBV2; 10 bases agree with TRBD1. The CDR3 is 14 amino acids. Trimming cost V 9 bases and J 7 bases; bases outside gene matches: 9. The germline gives CDR1 SNHLY, CDR2 FYNNEI.

The chain couples TRBV7-2 to TRBJ2-2; 8 nucleotides agree with TRBD1. J lost 6 bases, V lost 4 bases, and 7 bases had no gene match. Germline lookup yields CDR1 SGHTA and CDR2 FQGNSA. This CDR3 spans 15 amino acids. The CDR3 nucleotides are TGTGCCAGCAGCTCCCAGGGGGCTGAGGCCGGGGAGCTGTTTTTT. Protein product: CASSSQGAEAGELFF.

V gene TRBV7-6 combines with J gene TRBJ2-1, with D perhaps matching TRBD2 (7 bases). The germline V gene has CDR1 SGHVS and CDR2 FNYEAQ. CDR3 length: 17 amino acids. V lost 2 bases and J 3 bases, leaving 17 bases between the germline ends. The CDR3 loop is CASSLSGGGSHYNEQFF. CDR3 coding DNA: TGTGCCAGCAGCTTATCTGGGGGCGGGAGCCACTACAATGAGCAGTTCTTC.

The CDR3 nucleotides read TGTGCCAGCAGCTTGGGACAGGGAAAAAGCAATGAGCAGTTCTTC. The encoded protein is CASSLGQGKSNEQFF. This chain uses TRBV5-4 with TRBJ2-1, with 7 nucleotides matching TRBD1. The V gene end was trimmed by 0 bases and the J gene end by 6 bases; junction bases not matched to a gene: 6. Per germline, CDR1 SGHNT and CDR2 YYREEE (reference sequence). This CDR3 is 15 amino acids long.

This sequence joins TRBV6-5 and TRBJ1-6; 7 nucleotides align to TRBD1. Per germline, CDR1 MNHEY and CDR2 SVGAGI. This CDR3 has 14 residues. Trimming cost V 6 bases and J 6 bases; bases outside gene matches: 5. CDR3 sequence (DNA): TGTGCCAGCAGCCTAGGGGACAGTAATTCACCCCTCCACTTT. It is translated as CASSLGDSNSPLHF.

This chain connects TRBV6-6 to TRBJ1-3, with D tentatively TRBD1 (6 bases). Germline V gives CDR1 MNHNY, CDR2 SVGAGI (reference sequence). The ends were cut back, 1 base at V and 0 bases at J, with 10 bases in the middle. The CDR3 runs to 16 residues. The CDR3 sequence is CASSYYGQSSGNTIYF. The CDR3 DNA is TGTGCCAGCAGTTACTACGGACAGAGCTCTGGAAACACCATATATTTT.

The chain has TRBV6-1 and TRBJ1-6; 10 nucleotides match TRBD1. The CDR3 sequence is 15 residues long. Germline assignment: CDR1 MNHNS and CDR2 SASEGT. Unmatched junction bases numbered 4, after V lost 1 base and J lost 10 bases. The CDR3 protein is CASSEVDRGHSPLHF. CDR3 DNA sequence: TGTGCCAGCAGTGAAGTTGACAGGGGGCACTCACCCCTCCACTTT.

The chain combines TRBV9 with TRBJ2-7, with TRBD2 matching over 8 bases. Trimming removed 1 base from V and 2 bases from J; junction bases left unmatched: 2. This CDR3 is built from 14 residues. The germline gives CDR1 SGDLS, CDR2 YYNGEE. DNA of the CDR3: TGTGCCAGCAGCGTATCACTAGCGGCCTACGAGCAGTACTTC. Its translation: CASSVSLAAYEQYF.

J is TRBJ1-1 and V is TRBV5-1; TRBD1 is a possible D gene (5 bases). V shed 0 bases and J shed 4 bases, with 13 bases lying between them. The CDR3 consists of 15 residues. Germline-derived CDR1 and CDR2 are SGHRS and YFSETQ. CDR3 loop: CASSLEGLRGTEAFF. For the CDR3, the DNA is TGCGCCAGCAGCTTGGAGGGGTTAAGGGGCACTGAAGCTTTCTTT.

The J gene is TRBJ2-2, the V gene TRBV7-7; 11 bases line up with TRBD2. Germline V gene sequence: CDR1 SSHAT, CDR2 FNYEAQ (reference sequence). The CDR3 is made up of 17 amino acids. J was trimmed by 0 bases and V by 4 bases; bases with no gene match: 4. CDR3 nucleotides: TGTGCCAGCAGCTCTCGACTAGCGGGGACGAACACCGGGGAGCTGTTTTTT. It codes for CASSSRLAGTNTGELFF.

The CDR3 is CSVSVGQYEQYF. CDR3 nucleotide sequence: TGCAGCGTATCAGTGGGACAGTACGAGCAGTACTTC. The genes are TRBV29-1 and TRBJ2-7; 7 bases are shared with TRBD1. CDR1 SQVTM and CDR2 ANQGSEA come from the germline V gene. The V segment lost 6 bases and the J segment 4 bases; nucleotides outside the gene matches: 6. This CDR3 spans 12 amino acids.

The chain carries TRBV5-1 and TRBJ2-3; 8 bases match TRBD1. Germline V gene sequence: CDR1 SGHRS, CDR2 YFSETQ. The junction had 8 bases not matched to a gene; V was cut back by 4 bases and J by 4 bases. The CDR3 extends over 15 amino acids. The CDR3 here is CASSPDRVLADTQYF. The CDR3 coding sequence is TGCGCCAGCAGCCCGGACAGGGTCCTCGCAGATACGCAGTATTTT.

The chain is built from TRBV5-1 and TRBJ1-2; 12 bases line up with TRBD1. V trimming: 3 bases; J trimming: 1 base; junction bases outside the gene matches: 10. The CDR3 runs 18 residues. CDR1 is SGHRS, CDR2 YFSETQ, per germline. CDR3 sequence (DNA): TGCGCCAGCAGCTCACCGGGACAGGGGGCGCCGGGTAACTATGGCTACACCTTC. It translates to CASSSPGQGAPGNYGYTF.

The chain links TRBV4-1 to TRBJ1-2; 7 bases map to TRBD1. V lost 1 base and J lost 6; bases outside the gene matches: 8. Germline lookup yields CDR1 MGHRA and CDR2 YSYEKL. The CDR3 has 15 amino acids. This chain's CDR3 is CASSQGANTGDGYTF. CDR3 nucleotide sequence: TGCGCCAGCAGCCAAGGGGCCAACACAGGGGATGGCTACACCTTC.

This clone was counted a single time. This chain joins TRBV6-1 and TRBJ1-2; D might be TRBD1 (5 bases). The CDR3 runs 12 residues. Germline CDR1 is MNHNS and CDR2 is SASEGT. The V end was cut by 2 bases, the J end by 5 bases, with 6 bases between. Here the CDR3 DNA reads TGTGCCAGCAGTGAAAGGGGTTATGGCTACACCTTC. Translated, it gives CASSERGYGYTF.

This chain connects TRBV15 to TRBJ1-5, with D perhaps matching TRBD1 (5 bases). CDR1 is LNHNV and CDR2 is YYDKDF in the germline V gene (reference sequence). V dropped 1 base and J dropped 7 bases, with 17 bases sitting between them. The CDR3 is 16 amino acids. This chain's CDR3 is CATSRVSGGQWQPQHF. CDR3 in DNA: TGTGCCACCAGCAGAGTCTCGGGGGGTCAGTGGCAGCCCCAGCATTTT.

The chain recombines TRBV19 with TRBJ1-2; D is undetermined. Trimming took 5 bases from V and 8 from J, leaving 9 bases between them. CDR3 length equals 11 residues. The germline gives CDR1 LNHDA, CDR2 SQIVND (reference sequence). In DNA form, the CDR3 reads TGTGCCAGTAGTCCCTCCCGGGGCTACACCTTC. It codes for CASSPSRGYTF.